The 13 T cell receptor beta chains given below trace back to one sample, sequenced in a study of early T cells in non-severe SARS-CoV-2 infection. One entry per CDR3 protein, called by TCRdb with MiXCR from the 5' RACE reads. The sample lists 40,000 to 60,000 distinct CDR3 sequences, around 4.6% occurring once. The specimen was whole blood. All receptors come from an adult who was a healthcare worker with PCR-confirmed SARS-CoV-2 infection or an uninfected control (not recorded which).

This clonotype came up many times. This sequence joins TRBV5-1 and TRBJ2-3; 12 nucleotides line up with TRBD2. This CDR3 is built from 17 residues. V trimming: 4 bases; J trimming: 0 bases; junction bases outside the gene matches: 6. Germline V gives CDR1 SGHRS, CDR2 YFSETQ. CDR3 amino acids: CASSPRTSGVSTDTQYF. The CDR3 bases are TGCGCCAGCAGCCCCCGGACTAGCGGGGTTAGCACAGATACGCAGTATTTT. Using reference TRBV5-1 and TRBJ2-3 for the parts outside the CDR3, the full variable domain is KAGVTQTPRYLIKTRGQQVTLSCSPISGHRSVSWYQQTPGQGLQFLFEYFSETQRNKGNFPGRFSGRQFSNSRSEMNVSTLELGDSALYLCASSPRTSGVSTDTQYFGPGTRLTVL.

V usage is TRBV29-1 and J usage is TRBJ2-7; 7 bases map to TRBD1. The CDR3 consists of 14 residues. Germline V CDR1 and CDR2: SQVTM, ANQGSEA. V lost 6 bases and J lost 3; bases outside the gene matches: 11. The CDR3 region is CSVILRDRDYEQYF. The CDR3 DNA follows: TGCAGCGTAATTCTCCGTGACAGGGACTACGAGCAGTACTTC.

This clonotype showed up just a few times. The J gene is TRBJ2-3, the V gene TRBV11-3; possible D gene TRBD2, 5 bases. Per germline, CDR1 SGHNT and CDR2 YENEEA. Trimming stripped 3 bases from V and 0 bases from J, with 10 bases between. The length of the CDR3 is 15 residues. The CDR3: CASSLRVGSTDTQYF. The CDR3, as DNA: TGTGCCAGCAGCTTGCGGGTCGGAAGCACAGATACGCAGTATTTT.

This clonotype was detected a few times. This chain uses TRBV7-8 with TRBJ2-1; 7 bases align to TRBD1. J was trimmed by 10 bases and V by 4 bases; bases with no gene match: 10. CDR1 and CDR2 from the germline V gene are SGHVS and FQNEAQ. The CDR3 extends over 14 amino acids. CDR3 DNA: TGTGCCAGCAGCTCAAACTCGGGACAGAGAGAGCAGTTCTTC. It yields the protein CASSSNSGQREQFF.

There are many counts of this clonotype. The chain couples TRBV6-2 or TRBV6-3 to TRBJ2-2; D gene unclear. The CDR3 extends over 12 amino acids. The V gene lost 5 bases and the J gene lost 7 bases, with 8 bases spanning the gap. The germline gives CDR1 MNHEY, CDR2 SVGEGT. The CDR3 region has the DNA TGTGCCAGCAGTCACTTAATCGGGGAGCTGTTTTTT. Protein product: CASSHLIGELFF.

At least ten counts were recorded for this clonotype. The chain carries TRBV5-6 and TRBJ2-7, with D possibly matching TRBD1 (5 bases). The CDR3 has 13 residues. Germline assignment: CDR1 SGHDT and CDR2 YYEEEE. Trimming removed 4 bases at V and 9 bases at J, with 17 bases between. CDR3 residues: CASSPRTITRQYF. For the CDR3, the DNA is TGTGCCAGCAGCCCGCGGACAATCACGCGGCAGTACTTC.

There are many counts of this clonotype. V gene TRBV5-1 combines with J gene TRBJ2-7; no firm D call. V shed 0 bases and J shed 5 bases, with 9 bases lying between them. Germline lookup yields CDR1 SGHRS and CDR2 YFSETQ. This CDR3 has 13 residues. The CDR3 is CASSLVGIDEQYF. CDR3 coding DNA: TGCGCCAGCAGCTTGGTAGGGATCGACGAGCAGTACTTC.

In its sample, this clonotype was seen many times. The chain is built from TRBV7-6 and TRBJ2-7; 7 positions match TRBD2. V trimming: 6 bases; J trimming: 2 bases; junction bases outside the gene matches: 13. Germline-derived CDR1 and CDR2 are SGHVS and FNYEAQ. The CDR3 extends over 16 amino acids. CDR3 sequence (DNA): TGTGCCAGCAGTTCCCTTGCCGGGACTACCCCCTACGAGCAGTACTTC. Amino acids: CASSSLAGTTPYEQYF.

This chain uses TRBV11-2 with TRBJ2-2; 11 nucleotides match TRBD1. The CDR3 has 18 amino acids. Germline CDR1 and CDR2: SGHAT and FQNNGV. The V gene end was trimmed by 6 bases and the J gene end by 7 bases; junction bases not matched to a gene: 16. CDR3 sequence: CASRRDRGSGSMIGELFF. The DNA for the CDR3 is TGTGCCAGCAGGCGGGACAGGGGGAGCGGGAGTATGATCGGGGAGCTGTTTTTT.

This clonotype was counted ten times or more. This sequence joins TRBV25-1 and TRBJ2-3, with no clear D. The germline V gene has CDR1 MGHDK and CDR2 SYGVNS. V lost 7 bases, J lost 5 bases, and 4 bases lay in between. CDR3 length: 10 residues. The CDR3 loop is CASKRDTQYF. Here the CDR3 DNA reads TGTGCCAGCAAACGAGATACGCAGTATTTT.

This clonotype was detected many times. The chain couples TRBV19 to TRBJ1-6; D is unresolved. Germline CDR1 reads LNHDA; CDR2 reads SQIVND (reference sequence). Trimming pared 7 bases from V and 3 bases from J, leaving 10 bases between. The CDR3 contains 14 residues. The CDR3 loop reads CASTVARYNSPLHF. The CDR3 DNA sequence: TGTGCCAGTACAGTGGCTCGCTATAATTCACCCCTCCACTTT.

J is TRBJ2-7 and V is TRBV19; 8 bases fit TRBD1. The CDR3 spans 16 residues. CDR1 is LNHDA, CDR2 SQIVND, per germline (reference sequence). V was pared by 4 bases and J by 2 bases, with 10 bases of the junction left unmatched. This chain's CDR3 is CASSTHRRDRPYEQYF. Written as DNA, the CDR3 is TGTGCCAGTAGTACTCATCGCCGGGACAGGCCCTACGAGCAGTACTTC.

This clonotype has a count of ten or more. Here the CDR3 reads CAWTHRVLTEAFF. For the CDR3, the DNA is TGTGCCTGGACACACAGGGTCCTCACTGAAGCTTTCTTT. This rearrangement joins TRBV30 to TRBJ1-1, with D perhaps matching TRBD1 (6 bases). The CDR3 consists of 13 residues. The V end lost 4 bases, the J end lost 4 bases, and 13 bases lay between the germline ends. CDR1 is GTSNPN and CDR2 is SVGIG in the germline V gene (reference sequence).